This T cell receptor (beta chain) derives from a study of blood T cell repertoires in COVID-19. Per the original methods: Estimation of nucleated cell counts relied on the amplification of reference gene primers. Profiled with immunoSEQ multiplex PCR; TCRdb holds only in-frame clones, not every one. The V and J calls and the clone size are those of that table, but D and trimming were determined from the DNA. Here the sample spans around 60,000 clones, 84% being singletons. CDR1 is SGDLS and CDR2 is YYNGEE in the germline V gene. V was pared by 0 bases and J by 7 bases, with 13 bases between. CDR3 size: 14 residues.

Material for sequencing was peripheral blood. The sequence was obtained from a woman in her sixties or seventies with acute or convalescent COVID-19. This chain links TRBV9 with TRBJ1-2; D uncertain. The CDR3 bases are TGTGCCAGCAGCGTAGGACACGGGGATGGTGGCTACACCTTC. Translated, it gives CASSVGHGDGGYTF.